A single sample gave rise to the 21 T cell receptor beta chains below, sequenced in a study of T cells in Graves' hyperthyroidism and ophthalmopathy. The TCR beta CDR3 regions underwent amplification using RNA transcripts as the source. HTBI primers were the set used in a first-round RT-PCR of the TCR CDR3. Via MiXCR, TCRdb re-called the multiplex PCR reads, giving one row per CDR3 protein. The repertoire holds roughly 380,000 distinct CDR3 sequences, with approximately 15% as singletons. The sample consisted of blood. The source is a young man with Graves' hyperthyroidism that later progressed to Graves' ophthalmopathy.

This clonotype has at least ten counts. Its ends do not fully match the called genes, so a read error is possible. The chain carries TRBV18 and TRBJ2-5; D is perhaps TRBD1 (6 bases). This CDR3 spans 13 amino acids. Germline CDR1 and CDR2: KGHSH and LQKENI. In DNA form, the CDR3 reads TGTGCCAGCTCGCCACAGGGACAAGAGACCCAGTACTTC. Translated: CASSPQGQETQYF.

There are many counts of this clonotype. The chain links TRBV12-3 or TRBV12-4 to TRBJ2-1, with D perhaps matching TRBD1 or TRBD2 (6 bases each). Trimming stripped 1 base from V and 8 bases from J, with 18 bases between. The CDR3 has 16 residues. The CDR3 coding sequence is TGTGCCAGCAGTTTAGGGGGGGCAGGGCTTGAGGATGAGCAGTTCTTC. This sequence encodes CASSLGGAGLEDEQFF.

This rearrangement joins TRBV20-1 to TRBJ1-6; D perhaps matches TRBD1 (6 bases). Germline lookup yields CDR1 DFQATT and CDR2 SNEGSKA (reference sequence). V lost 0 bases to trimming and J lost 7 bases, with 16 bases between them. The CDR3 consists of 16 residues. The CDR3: CSARDRGASRNSPLHF. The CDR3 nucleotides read TGCAGTGCTAGAGATCGGGGGGCCTCTAGGAATTCACCCCTCCACTTT.

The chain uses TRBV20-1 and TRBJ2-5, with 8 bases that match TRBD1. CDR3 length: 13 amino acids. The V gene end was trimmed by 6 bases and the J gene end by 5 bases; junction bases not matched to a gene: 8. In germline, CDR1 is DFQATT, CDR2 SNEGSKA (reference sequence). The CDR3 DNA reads TGCAGTGCCCCACGACAGGGGAGGGAGACCCAGTACTTC. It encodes CSAPRQGRETQYF.

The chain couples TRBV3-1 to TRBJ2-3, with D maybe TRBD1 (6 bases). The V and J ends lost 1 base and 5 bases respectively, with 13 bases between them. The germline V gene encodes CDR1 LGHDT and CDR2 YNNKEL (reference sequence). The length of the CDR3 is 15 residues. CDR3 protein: CASSQVSAGVDTQYF. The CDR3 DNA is TGTGCCAGCAGCCAAGTATCGGCAGGGGTAGATACGCAGTATTTT.

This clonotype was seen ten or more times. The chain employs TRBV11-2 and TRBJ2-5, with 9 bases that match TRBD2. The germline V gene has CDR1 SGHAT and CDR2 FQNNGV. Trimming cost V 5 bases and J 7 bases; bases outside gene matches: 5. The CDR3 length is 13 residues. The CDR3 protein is CASSPSGGMTQYF. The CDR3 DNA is TGTGCCAGCAGCCCCAGCGGGGGGATGACCCAGTACTTC.

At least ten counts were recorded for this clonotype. Here the CDR3 DNA reads TGCAGTGCTAGAGGGCGGGACAACTCCTACGAGCAGTACTTC. Translation: CSARGRDNSYEQYF. The V and J genes are TRBV20-1 and TRBJ2-7, with D perhaps matching TRBD1 or TRBD2 (6 bases each). The V end was cut by 1 base, the J end by 0 bases, with 10 bases between. Germline-derived CDR1 and CDR2 are DFQATT and SNEGSKA (reference sequence). The CDR3 spans 14 residues.

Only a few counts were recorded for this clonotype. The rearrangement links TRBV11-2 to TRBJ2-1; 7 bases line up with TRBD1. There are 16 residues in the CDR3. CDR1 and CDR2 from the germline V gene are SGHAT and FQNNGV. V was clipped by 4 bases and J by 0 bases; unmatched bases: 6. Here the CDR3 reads CASSSGTVPSYNEQFF. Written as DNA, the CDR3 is TGTGCCAGCAGCTCAGGGACAGTACCCTCCTACAATGAGCAGTTCTTC.

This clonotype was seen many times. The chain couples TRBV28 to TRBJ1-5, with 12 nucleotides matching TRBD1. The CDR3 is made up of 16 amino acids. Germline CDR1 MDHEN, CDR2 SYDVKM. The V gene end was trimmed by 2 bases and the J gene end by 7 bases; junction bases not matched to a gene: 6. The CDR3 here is CASSLGDRGQDQPQHF. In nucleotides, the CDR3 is TGTGCCAGCAGTTTAGGGGACAGGGGGCAGGACCAGCCCCAGCATTTT.

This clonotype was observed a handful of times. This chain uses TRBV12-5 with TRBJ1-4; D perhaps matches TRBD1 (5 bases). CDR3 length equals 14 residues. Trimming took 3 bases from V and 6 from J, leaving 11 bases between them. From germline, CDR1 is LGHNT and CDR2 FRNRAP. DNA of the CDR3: TGTGCTAGTGGTTTATGGCAGGGCTATGAAAAACTGTTTTTT. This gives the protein CASGLWQGYEKLFF.

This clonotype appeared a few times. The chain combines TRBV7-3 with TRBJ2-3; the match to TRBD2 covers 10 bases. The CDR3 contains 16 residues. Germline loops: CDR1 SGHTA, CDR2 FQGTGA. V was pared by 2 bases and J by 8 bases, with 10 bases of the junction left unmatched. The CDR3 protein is CASSLGLAGAAGTQYF. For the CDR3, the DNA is TGTGCCAGCAGCTTAGGGCTAGCGGGGGCCGCAGGTACGCAGTATTTT. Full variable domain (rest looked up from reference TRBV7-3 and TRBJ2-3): GAGVSQTPSNKVTEKGKYVELRCDPISGHTALYWYRQSLGQGPEFLIYFQGTGAADDSGLPNDRFFAVRPEGSVSTLKIQRTERGDSAVYLCASSLGLAGAAGTQYFGPGTRLTVL.

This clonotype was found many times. CDR3 sequence (DNA): TGTGCCAGCAGTTTAATAGCGGGGGGGTGGAATACGCAGTATTTT. This translates into CASSLIAGGWNTQYF. The J gene is TRBJ2-3, the V gene TRBV28, with 11 bases fitting TRBD2. The ends lost 2 bases at V and 7 bases at J; junction bases unmatched: 5. This CDR3 spans 15 amino acids. Germline V CDR1 and CDR2: MDHEN, SYDVKM.

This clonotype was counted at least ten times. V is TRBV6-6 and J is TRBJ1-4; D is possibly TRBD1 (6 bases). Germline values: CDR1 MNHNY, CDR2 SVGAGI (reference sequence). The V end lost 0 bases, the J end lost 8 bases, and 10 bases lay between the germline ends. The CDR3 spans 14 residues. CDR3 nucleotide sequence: TGTGCCAGCAGTTACTCGGCAGGGGAAGAAAAACTGTTTTTT. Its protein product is CASSYSAGEEKLFF.

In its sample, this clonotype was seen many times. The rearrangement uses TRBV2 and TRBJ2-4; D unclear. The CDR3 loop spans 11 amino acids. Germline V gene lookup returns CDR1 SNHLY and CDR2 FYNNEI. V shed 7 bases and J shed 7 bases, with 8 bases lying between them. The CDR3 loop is CASKYANIQYF. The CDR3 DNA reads TGTGCCAGCAAGTACGCGAACATTCAGTACTTC.

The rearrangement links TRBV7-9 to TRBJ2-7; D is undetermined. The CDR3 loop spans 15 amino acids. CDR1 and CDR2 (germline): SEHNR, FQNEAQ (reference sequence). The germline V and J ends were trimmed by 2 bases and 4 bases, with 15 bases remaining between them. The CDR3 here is CASSLPSGRRYEQYF. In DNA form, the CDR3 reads TGTGCCAGCAGCTTACCCTCAGGCAGGCGATACGAGCAGTACTTC.

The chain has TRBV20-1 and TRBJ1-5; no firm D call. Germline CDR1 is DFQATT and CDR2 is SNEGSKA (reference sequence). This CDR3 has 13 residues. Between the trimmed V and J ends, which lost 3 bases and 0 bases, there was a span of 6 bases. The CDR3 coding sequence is TGCAGTGCTAGGAAAACTAGCAATCAGCCCCAGCATTTT. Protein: CSARKTSNQPQHF.

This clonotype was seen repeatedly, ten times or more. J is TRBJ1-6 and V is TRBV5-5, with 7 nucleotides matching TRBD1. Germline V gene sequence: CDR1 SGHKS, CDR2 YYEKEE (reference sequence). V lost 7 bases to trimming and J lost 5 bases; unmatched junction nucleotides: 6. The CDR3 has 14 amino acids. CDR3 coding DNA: TGTGCCAGCTCACCAGGGGGAGATAATTCACCCCTCCACTTT. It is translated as CASSPGGDNSPLHF.

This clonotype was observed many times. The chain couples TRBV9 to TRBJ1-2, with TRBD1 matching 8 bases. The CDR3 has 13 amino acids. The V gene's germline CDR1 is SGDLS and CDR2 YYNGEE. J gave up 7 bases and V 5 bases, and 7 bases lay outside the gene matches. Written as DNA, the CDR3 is TGTGCCAGCAGTGTCGGGACAGGAACTGGCTACACCTTC. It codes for CASSVGTGTGYTF.

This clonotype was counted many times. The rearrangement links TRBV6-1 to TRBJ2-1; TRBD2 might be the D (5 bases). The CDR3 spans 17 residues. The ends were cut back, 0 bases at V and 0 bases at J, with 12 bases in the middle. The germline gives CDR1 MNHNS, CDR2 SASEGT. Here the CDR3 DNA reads TGTGCCAGCAGTGAAGCGCGGACTCTCAGCTCCTACAATGAGCAGTTCTTC. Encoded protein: CASSEARTLSSYNEQFF.

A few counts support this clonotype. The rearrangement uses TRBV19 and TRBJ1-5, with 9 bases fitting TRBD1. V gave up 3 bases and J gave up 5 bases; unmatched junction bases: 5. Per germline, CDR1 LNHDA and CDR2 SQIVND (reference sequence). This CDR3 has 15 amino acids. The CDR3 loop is CASSMGTGSDQPQHF. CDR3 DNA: TGTGCCAGTAGTATGGGGACAGGGTCGGATCAGCCCCAGCATTTT.

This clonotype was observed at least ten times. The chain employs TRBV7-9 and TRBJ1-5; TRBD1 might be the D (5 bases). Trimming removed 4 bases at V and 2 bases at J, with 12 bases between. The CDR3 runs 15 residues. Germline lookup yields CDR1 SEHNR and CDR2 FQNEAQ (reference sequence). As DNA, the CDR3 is TGTGCCAGCAGCTCTTCCCAGGGAGGCAATCAGCCCCAGCATTTT. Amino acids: CASSSSQGGNQPQHF. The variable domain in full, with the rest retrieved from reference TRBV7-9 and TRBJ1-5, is DTGVSQNPRHKITKRGQNVTFRCDPISEHNRLYWYRQTLGQGPEFLTYFQNEAQLEKSRLLSDRFSAERPKGSFSTLEIQRTEQGDSAMYLCASSSSQGGNQPQHFGDGTRLSIL.